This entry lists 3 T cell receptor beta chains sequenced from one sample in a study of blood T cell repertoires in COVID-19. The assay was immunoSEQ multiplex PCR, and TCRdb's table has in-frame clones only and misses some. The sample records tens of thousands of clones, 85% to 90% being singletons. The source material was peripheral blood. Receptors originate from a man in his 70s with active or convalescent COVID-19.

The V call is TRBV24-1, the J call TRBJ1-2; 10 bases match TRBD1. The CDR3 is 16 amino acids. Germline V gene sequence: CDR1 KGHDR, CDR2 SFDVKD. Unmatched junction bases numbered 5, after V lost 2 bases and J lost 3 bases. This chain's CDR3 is CATSDSGQGFHYGYTF. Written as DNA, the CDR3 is TGTGCCACCAGTGATTCGGGACAGGGGTTCCACTATGGCTACACCTTC.

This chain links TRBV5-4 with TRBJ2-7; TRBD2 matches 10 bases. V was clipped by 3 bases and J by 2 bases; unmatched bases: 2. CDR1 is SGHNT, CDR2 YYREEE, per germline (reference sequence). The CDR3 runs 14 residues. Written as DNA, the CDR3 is TGTGCCAGCAGCTCCGGGACTAGCGCCTACGAGCAGTACTTC. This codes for CASSSGTSAYEQYF.

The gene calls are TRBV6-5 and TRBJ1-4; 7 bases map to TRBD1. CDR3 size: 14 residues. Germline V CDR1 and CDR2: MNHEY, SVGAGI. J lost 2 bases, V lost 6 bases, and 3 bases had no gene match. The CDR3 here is CASRRGPTNEKLFF. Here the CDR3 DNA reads TGTGCCAGCAGGAGGGGGCCCACTAATGAAAAACTGTTTTTT.